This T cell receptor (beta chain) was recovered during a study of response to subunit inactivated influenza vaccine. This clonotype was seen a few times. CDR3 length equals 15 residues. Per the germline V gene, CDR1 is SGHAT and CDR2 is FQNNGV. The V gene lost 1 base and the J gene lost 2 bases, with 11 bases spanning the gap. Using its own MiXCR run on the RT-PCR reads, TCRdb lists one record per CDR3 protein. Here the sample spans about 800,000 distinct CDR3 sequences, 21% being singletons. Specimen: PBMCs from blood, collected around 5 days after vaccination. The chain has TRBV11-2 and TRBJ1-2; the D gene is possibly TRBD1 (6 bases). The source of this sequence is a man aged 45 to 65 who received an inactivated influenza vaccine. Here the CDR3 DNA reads TGTGCCAGCAGCTTAGCTTGGGGGCGGAACTATGGCTACACCTTC. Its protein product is CASSLAWGRNYGYTF.